This is a list of T cell receptor beta chains from one sample in a study of regulatory T cells in long-lasting Graves disease. TCRdb analysed the multiplex PCR reads with MiXCR anew, one entry per CDR3 protein. The data hold more than 300,000 distinct CDR3 sequences, with around 20% observed a single time. This sample comprised peripheral blood mononuclear cells (PBMCs), obtained when the disease was refractory, from a patient treated with antithyroid drugs. These receptors all come from a female donor with Graves disease. Each CDR3 is given with its conserved first and last residue. The D gene is left open where the match is weak.

TRBV6-5	TRBD1	TRBJ2-7	CASSYSSWTGLPYEQYF
TRBV3-1	-	TRBJ1-5	CASSQDLGNQPQHF
TRBV20-1	TRBD1	TRBJ1-5	CSASPLTGTASNQPQHF
TRBV12-3/TRBV12-4	TRBD2	TRBJ2-5	CASSWSSGTQETQYF
TRBV19	-	TRBJ2-2	CASSILRAGRLLFF
TRBV12-3/TRBV12-4	-	TRBJ1-5	CAGSGQGRISNQPQHF
TRBV19	-	TRBJ1-3	CASSITGQLSGNTIYF
TRBV7-8	TRBD1	TRBJ2-5	CASSGGGTGSLQETRYF
TRBV7-9	TRBD1	TRBJ2-7	CAVTGTGLYEQYF
TRBV24-1	-	TRBJ2-7	CATSAGRAYEQYF
TRBV11-2	TRBD1	TRBJ2-7	CASSLRASGTGDYEQYF
TRBV29-1	TRBD1	TRBJ1-2	CSVERDRGSGYTF
TRBV28	-	TRBJ2-2	CASIPDFNTGELFF
TRBV7-9	-	TRBJ2-7	CASSPGEFDEQYF
TRBV10-3	TRBD2	TRBJ2-5	CAISVSSGSGQETQYF
TRBV6-2/TRBV6-3	-	TRBJ1-2	CASSYAATAVYGYTF
TRBV28	TRBD1	TRBJ1-1	CASSLDPGTGISAEAFF
TRBV6-1	TRBD1	TRBJ1-2	CASRTGQGGYGYTF
TRBV7-9	TRBD1	TRBJ1-4	CASSLDRDEKLFF
TRBV5-5	-	TRBJ2-5	CASSFWGNYQETQYF
TRBV2	TRBD1	TRBJ2-1	CASSDPRGPSYNEQFF
TRBV7-9	TRBD1	TRBJ1-5	CASSFVGTGVPQPQHF
TRBV10-3	-	TRBJ2-7	CAISESRAVSSYEQYF
TRBV20-1	-	TRBJ1-2	CSASLAGTARYTF
TRBV4-2	TRBD2	TRBJ2-7	CASSQDGTSGSIYEQYF
TRBV12-3/TRBV12-4	-	TRBJ1-5	CASSTTGFNQPQHF
TRBV6-1	-	TRBJ1-1	CASSVYSTSEAFF
TRBV28	TRBD1	TRBJ1-1	CASSPGTVLNTEAFF
TRBV28	-	TRBJ1-5	CASSFSRAYQPQHF
TRBV20-1	-	TRBJ1-6	CSAPEPRARTSSYNSPLHF
TRBV14	TRBD2	TRBJ2-6	CASSQTWTSGRTSGANVLTF
TRBV7-2	-	TRBJ2-4	CASSLEGGTSLAKNIQYF
TRBV15	TRBD1	TRBJ2-7	CATSRAYGTGPLDSYEQYF
TRBV7-9	TRBD2	TRBJ2-4	CASSDSGRQNIQYF
TRBV12-3/TRBV12-4	-	TRBJ1-5	CASRTRNQPQHF
TRBV27	-	TRBJ2-1	CASSFGQGGYNEQFF
TRBV3-1	TRBD1	TRBJ2-7	CASSRDRAGEQYF
TRBV27	-	TRBJ2-7	CASRYGLSSYEQYF
TRBV2	TRBD1	TRBJ2-5	CASSRLDRGLSGTQYF
TRBV19	-	TRBJ1-1	CASSPRSAGSNTEAFF
TRBV11-2	-	TRBJ2-7	CASSFPTGGGDTYEQYF
TRBV6-1	-	TRBJ1-5	CASRPLPGGANQPQHF
TRBV7-2	-	TRBJ1-2	CASSLGGPLKTGYTF
TRBV6-1	-	TRBJ1-5	CASSEEGGAVQPQHF
TRBV20-1	-	TRBJ1-1	CSARRGTGGTTEAFF
TRBV9	TRBD2	TRBJ2-5	CASSVTSGSQETQYF
TRBV12-3/TRBV12-4	-	TRBJ1-6	CASSLAEGVFSPLHF
TRBV11-2	TRBD1	TRBJ2-7	CASRQGDEYEQYF
TRBV24-1	-	TRBJ1-5	CATSDKGGNQPQHF
TRBV29-1	TRBD1	TRBJ2-7	CSVEAGTGGTYEQYF
TRBV6-2/TRBV6-3	TRBD1	TRBJ1-4	CASSDRGREKLFF
TRBV7-6	TRBD1	TRBJ1-4	CASSSGTGHVGEKLFF
TRBV28	TRBD2	TRBJ2-3	CASSFLAGPRDTQYF